This T cell receptor beta chain was recorded in a study of patients and donors after allogeneic stem cell transplantation. This clonotype counts as large. One entry per CDR3 protein results from TCRdb running MiXCR on the RT-PCR reads. The sample has some 2,000 distinct CDR3 sequences; 30% are singletons. V lost 2 bases and J lost 4, with 14 bases in between. Germline V lookup: CDR1 ENHRY, CDR2 SYGVKD. The CDR3 has 15 residues. The V and J genes are TRBV10-3 and TRBJ1-1; perhaps TRBD1 as D (6 bases). The specimen sequenced was blood, either unsorted or a sorted T cell fraction (not recorded which). The receptor was isolated from a human donor who was either an allogeneic HSCT recipient or a stem cell or donor lymphocyte infusion donor (not recorded which). It is not recorded whose cells these are; they may come from a transplant donor. The CDR3 loop reads CAISEMTGGITEAFF. The CDR3 nucleotides read TGTGCCATCAGTGAGATGACAGGAGGCATCACTGAAGCTTTCTTT.